The sequence of this T cell receptor beta chain was determined in a study of regulatory T cells in long-lasting Graves disease. Whole-study findings and limits: TRBV28 was favored in persistent disease, as were TRBJ1-2 and TRBJ2-5. Study was limited to peripheral blood, excluding thyroid tissue.

This clonotype has ten or more counts. Its antigen is currently unknown. Time point specified: persistent/refractory GD, antithyroid drugs over 5 years with positive TRAb. RNA from PBMCs was the source of the TCR library. The guidelines of the American Thyroid Association were the basis for diagnosing Graves' disease. Arm-PCR of CDR3 regions with iRepertoire HTBI primers generated TCR beta libraries. One entry per CDR3 protein, called by TCRdb with MiXCR from the multiplex PCR reads. The sample records 400,000 to 500,000 distinct CDR3 sequences, around a fifth being singletons. The germline V and J ends were trimmed by 0 bases and 8 bases, with 13 bases remaining between them. Germline V gene lookup returns CDR1 LNHNV and CDR2 YYDKDF (reference sequence). The CDR3 totals 15 residues.

This chain joins TRBV15 and TRBJ1-4; a weak D match, TRBD1 (5 bases). Here the sequenced sample was peripheral blood mononuclear cells (PBMCs), taken when the disease was refractory, from a patient treated with antithyroid drugs. The clonotype comes from a female donor with Graves disease. The CDR3 bases are TGTGCCACCAGCAGAGATGTGGGGCCGGGAGAAAAACTGTTTTTT. Its translation is CATSRDVGPGEKLFF.